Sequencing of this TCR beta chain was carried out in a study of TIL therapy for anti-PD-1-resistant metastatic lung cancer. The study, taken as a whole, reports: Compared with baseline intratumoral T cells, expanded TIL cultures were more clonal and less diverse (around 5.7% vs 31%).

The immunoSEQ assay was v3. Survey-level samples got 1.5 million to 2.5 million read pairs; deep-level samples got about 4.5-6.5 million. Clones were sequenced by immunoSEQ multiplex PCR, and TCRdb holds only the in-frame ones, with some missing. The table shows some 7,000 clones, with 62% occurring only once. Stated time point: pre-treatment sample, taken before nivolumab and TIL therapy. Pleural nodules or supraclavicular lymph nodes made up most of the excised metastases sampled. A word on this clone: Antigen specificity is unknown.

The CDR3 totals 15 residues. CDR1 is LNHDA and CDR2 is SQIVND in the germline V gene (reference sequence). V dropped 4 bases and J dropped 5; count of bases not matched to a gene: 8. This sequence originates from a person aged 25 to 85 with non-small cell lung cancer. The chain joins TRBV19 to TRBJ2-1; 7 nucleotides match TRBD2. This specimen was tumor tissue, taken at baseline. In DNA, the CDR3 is TGTGCCAGTAGTACCAGCGGGATGAACCACAATGAGCAGTTCTTC. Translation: CASSTSGMNHNEQFF.